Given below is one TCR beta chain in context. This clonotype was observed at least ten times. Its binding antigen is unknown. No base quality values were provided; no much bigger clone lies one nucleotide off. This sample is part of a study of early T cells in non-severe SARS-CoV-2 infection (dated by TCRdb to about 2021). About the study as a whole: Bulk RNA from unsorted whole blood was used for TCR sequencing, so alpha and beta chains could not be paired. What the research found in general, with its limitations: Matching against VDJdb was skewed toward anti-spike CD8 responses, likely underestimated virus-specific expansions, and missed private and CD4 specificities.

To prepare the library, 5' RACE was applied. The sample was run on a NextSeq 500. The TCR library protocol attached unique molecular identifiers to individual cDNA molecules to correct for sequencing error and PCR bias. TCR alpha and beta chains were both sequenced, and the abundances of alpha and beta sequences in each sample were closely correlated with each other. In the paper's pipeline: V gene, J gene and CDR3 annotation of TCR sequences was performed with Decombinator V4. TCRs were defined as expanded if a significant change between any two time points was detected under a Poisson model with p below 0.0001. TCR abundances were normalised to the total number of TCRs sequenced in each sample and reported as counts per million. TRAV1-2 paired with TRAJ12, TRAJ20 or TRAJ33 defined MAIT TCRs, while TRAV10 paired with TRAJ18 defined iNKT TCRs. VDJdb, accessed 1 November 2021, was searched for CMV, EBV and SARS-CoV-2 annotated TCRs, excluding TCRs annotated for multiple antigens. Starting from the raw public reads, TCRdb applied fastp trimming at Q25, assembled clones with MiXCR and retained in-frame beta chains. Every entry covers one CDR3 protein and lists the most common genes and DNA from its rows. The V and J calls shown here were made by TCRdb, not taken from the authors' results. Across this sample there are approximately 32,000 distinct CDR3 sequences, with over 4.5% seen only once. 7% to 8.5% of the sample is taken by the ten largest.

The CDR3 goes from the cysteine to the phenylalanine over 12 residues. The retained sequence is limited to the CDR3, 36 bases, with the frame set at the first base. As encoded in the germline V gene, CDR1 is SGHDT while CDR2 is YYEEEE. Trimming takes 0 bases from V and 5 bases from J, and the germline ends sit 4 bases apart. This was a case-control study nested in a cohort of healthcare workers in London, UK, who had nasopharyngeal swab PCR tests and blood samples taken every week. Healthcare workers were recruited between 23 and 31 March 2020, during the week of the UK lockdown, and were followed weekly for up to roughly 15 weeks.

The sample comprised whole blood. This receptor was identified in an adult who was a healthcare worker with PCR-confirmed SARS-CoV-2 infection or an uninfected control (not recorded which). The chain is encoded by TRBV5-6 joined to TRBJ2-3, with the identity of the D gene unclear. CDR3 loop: CASSLGGDTQYF. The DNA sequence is TGTGCCAGCAGCTTGGGGGGAGATACGCAGTATTTT.